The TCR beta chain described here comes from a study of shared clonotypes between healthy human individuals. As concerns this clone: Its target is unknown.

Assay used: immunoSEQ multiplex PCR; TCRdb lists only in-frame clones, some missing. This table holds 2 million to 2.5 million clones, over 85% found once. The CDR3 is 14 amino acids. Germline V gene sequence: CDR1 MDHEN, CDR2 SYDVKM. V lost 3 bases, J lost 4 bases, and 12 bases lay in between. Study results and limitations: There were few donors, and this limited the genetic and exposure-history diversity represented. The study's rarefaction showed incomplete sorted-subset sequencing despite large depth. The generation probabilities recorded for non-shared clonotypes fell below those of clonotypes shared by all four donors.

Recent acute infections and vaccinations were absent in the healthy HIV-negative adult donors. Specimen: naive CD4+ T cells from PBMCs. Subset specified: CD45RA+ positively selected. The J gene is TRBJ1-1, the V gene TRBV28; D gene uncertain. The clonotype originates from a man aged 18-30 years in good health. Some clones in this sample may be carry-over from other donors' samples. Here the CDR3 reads CASSLPGLSTEAFF. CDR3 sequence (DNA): TGTGCCAGCAGTTTGCCAGGCTTATCCACTGAAGCTTTCTTT.